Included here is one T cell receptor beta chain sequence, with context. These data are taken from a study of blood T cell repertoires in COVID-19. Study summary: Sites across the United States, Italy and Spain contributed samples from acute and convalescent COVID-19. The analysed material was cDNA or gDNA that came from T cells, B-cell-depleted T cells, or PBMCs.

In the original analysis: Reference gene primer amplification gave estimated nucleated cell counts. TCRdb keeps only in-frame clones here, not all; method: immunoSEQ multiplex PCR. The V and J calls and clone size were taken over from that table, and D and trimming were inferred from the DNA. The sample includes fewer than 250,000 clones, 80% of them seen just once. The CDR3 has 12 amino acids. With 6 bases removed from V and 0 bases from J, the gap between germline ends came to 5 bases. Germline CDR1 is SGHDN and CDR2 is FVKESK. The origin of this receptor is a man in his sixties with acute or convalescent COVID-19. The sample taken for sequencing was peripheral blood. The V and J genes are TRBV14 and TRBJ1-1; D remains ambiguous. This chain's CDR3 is CASRTVNTEAFF. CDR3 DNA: TGTGCCAGCAGAACAGTGAACACTGAAGCTTTCTTT.